The 19 T cell receptor beta chains presented below share a single source sample, sequenced in a study of technical replicates of blood from several donors. Using immunoSEQ multiplex PCR, the repertoire was profiled, and TCRdb retains in-frame clones only, with some absent. The sample has approximately 100,000 clones, around 95% seen once. The sample was T cells isolated from PBMCs. Receptors originate from a human donor in good health.

The rearrangement links TRBV6-5 to TRBJ2-1; D is ambiguous. Trimming took 2 bases from V and 4 from J, leaving 9 bases between them. Germline V CDR1 and CDR2: MNHEY, SVGAGI. The CDR3 sequence is 14 residues long. The CDR3 loop is CASSYGRTYNEQFF. In nucleotides, the CDR3 is TGTGCCAGCAGTTACGGGCGAACTTACAATGAGCAGTTCTTC.

CDR3 amino acids: CASRRLNEKLFF. CDR3 nucleotides: TGTGCCAGCAGGCGACTGAATGAAAAACTGTTTTTT. V is TRBV6-5 and J is TRBJ1-4; D is unresolved. Per the germline V gene, CDR1 is MNHEY and CDR2 is SVGAGI. The CDR3 runs 12 residues. V lost 6 bases and J 5 bases, leaving 7 bases between the germline ends.

This clone was counted once. Germline and junction disagree at one end, which may indicate a read error. The chain joins TRBV7-3 to TRBJ1-1, with D uncertain. The CDR3 runs to 13 residues. From germline, CDR1 is SGHTA and CDR2 FQGTGA. The CDR3 protein is CASSLKPDTEAFF. In DNA, the CDR3 is TGTGCCAGCAGCTTAAAACCAGACACGGAAGCTTTCTTT.

This sequence joins TRBV27 and TRBJ1-2; the match to TRBD1 covers 7 bases. V trimming: 4 bases; J trimming: 8 bases; junction bases outside the gene matches: 7. The CDR3 is made up of 13 amino acids. The V gene's germline CDR1 is MNHEY and CDR2 SMNVEV (reference sequence). The CDR3, as DNA: TGTGCCAGCAGTTATTACAGGGGACAGGGCTACACCTTC. This sequence encodes CASSYYRGQGYTF.

The chain links TRBV20-1 to TRBJ1-5; TRBD1 matches 7 bases. Germline V gene sequence: CDR1 DFQATT, CDR2 SNEGSKA (reference sequence). This CDR3 comprises 11 residues. J was trimmed by 5 bases and V by 6 bases; bases with no gene match: 1. The CDR3 is CSATGDQPQHF. The CDR3 DNA reads TGCAGTGCCACAGGGGATCAGCCCCAGCATTTT.

This sequence joins TRBV6-9 and TRBJ2-1; TRBD2 matches at 8 bases. With 7 bases clipped from V and 2 bases from J, the junction kept 7 bases outside the gene matches. Germline V gene data show CDR1 as MNHGY and CDR2 as SVAAGI. The CDR3 has 15 residues. DNA of the CDR3: TGTGCCAGCAAAGCCCCGGGACTAGCCTACAATGAGCAGTTCTTC. The encoded protein is CASKAPGLAYNEQFF.

This chain links TRBV5-1 with TRBJ1-5, with D possibly TRBD1 on 6 matching bases. The length of the CDR3 is 18 residues. Trimming removed 2 bases at V and 0 bases at J, with 18 bases between. Germline lookup yields CDR1 SGHRS and CDR2 YFSETQ. DNA of the CDR3: TGCGCCAGCAGCTTAAGCCCCCCCGGGACACATAGCAATCAGCCCCAGCATTTT. This codes for CASSLSPPGTHSNQPQHF.

V usage is TRBV6-1 and J usage is TRBJ1-5; D is ambiguous. Germline CDR1 is MNHNS and CDR2 is SASEGT. V dropped 3 bases and J dropped 6 bases, with 6 bases sitting between them. The length of the CDR3 is 12 residues. The CDR3: CASSDGSQPQHF. As DNA, the CDR3 is TGTGCCAGCAGTGATGGGAGTCAGCCCCAGCATTTT.

V gene TRBV30 combines with J gene TRBJ2-2, with D possibly TRBD2 on 5 matching bases. Germline values: CDR1 GTSNPN, CDR2 SVGIG (reference sequence). Between the trimmed V and J ends, which lost 4 bases and 5 bases, there was a span of 11 bases. This CDR3 region has 13 residues. Here the CDR3 reads CAWTWEYTGELFF. The DNA for the CDR3 is TGTGCCTGGACTTGGGAGTATACCGGGGAGCTGTTTTTT.

In this sample, this clone turned up a few times. This chain connects TRBV2 to TRBJ1-1, with D hard to call. The V end was cut by 0 bases, the J end by 5 bases, with 7 bases between. CDR1 is SNHLY and CDR2 is FYNNEI in the germline V gene. CDR3 length: 13 residues. The CDR3 nucleotides are TGTGCCAGCAGTGAAGCGCTTCGGACTGAAGCTTTCTTT. This encodes CASSEALRTEAFF.

This chain connects TRBV5-6 to TRBJ1-4; tentative D call: TRBD1 (6 bases). Germline lookup yields CDR1 SGHDT and CDR2 YYEEEE. There are 13 residues in the CDR3. V lost 7 bases to trimming and J lost 8 bases, with 15 bases between them. DNA for the CDR3: TGTGCCAGCGGACGGGGGGCGCGGGAAAAACTGTTTTTT. Its protein is CASGRGAREKLFF.

The chain combines TRBV18 with TRBJ2-1; TRBD2 matches 16 bases. Per the germline V gene, CDR1 is KGHSH and CDR2 is LQKENI. The CDR3 runs to 20 residues. The ends lost 4 bases at V and 0 bases at J; junction bases unmatched: 9. The CDR3 here is CASSQAPGLAGGSSYNEQFF. DNA for the CDR3: TGTGCCAGCTCACAGGCGCCGGGACTAGCGGGAGGGAGCTCCTACAATGAGCAGTTCTTC.

This chain connects TRBV28 to TRBJ1-4; 7 positions agree with TRBD1. The CDR3 consists of 15 residues. The germline V gene has CDR1 MDHEN and CDR2 SYDVKM. V lost 1 base, J lost 7 bases, and 6 bases stayed unmatched. The CDR3 reads CASSLFRQGSEKLFF. CDR3 in DNA: TGTGCCAGCAGTTTATTTCGACAGGGAAGTGAAAAACTGTTTTTT.

This chain links TRBV5-1 with TRBJ2-1, with D possibly being TRBD2 (6 bases). The CDR3 is made up of 15 amino acids. Trimming took off 0 bases at V and 0 bases at J, with 7 bases between the two ends. Germline V gene lookup returns CDR1 SGHRS and CDR2 YFSETQ. CDR3 protein: CASSLDGSSYNEQFF. DNA for the CDR3: TGCGCCAGCAGCTTGGACGGGAGCTCCTACAATGAGCAGTTCTTC.

The genes are TRBV23-1 and TRBJ2-4; TRBD1 might be the D (5 bases). TRBV23-1 carries the ORF label, with uncertain function. Trimming stripped 7 bases from V and 2 bases from J, with 9 bases between. The CDR3 contains 13 residues. CDR3 sequence: CASKGVPKNIQYF. The CDR3 nucleotides read TGCGCCAGCAAAGGGGTCCCCAAAAACATTCAGTACTTC.

For the CDR3, the DNA is TGTGCCAGCAGCCTACGTCGTTCGAGGACCATATATTTT. As protein: CASSLRRSRTIYF. The J gene is TRBJ1-3, the V gene TRBV5-6; D uncertain. The CDR3 consists of 13 residues. Germline CDR1 SGHDT, CDR2 YYEEEE. The V and J ends lost 4 bases and 10 bases respectively, with 15 bases between them.

The chain recombines TRBV7-9 with TRBJ2-5; D unclear. Germline CDR1 reads SEHNR; CDR2 reads FQNEAQ (reference sequence). V dropped 3 bases and J dropped 2 bases, with 7 bases sitting between them. The CDR3 has 13 residues. CDR3 coding DNA: TGTGCCAGCAGCTTTGGCTCGCAAGAGACCCAGTACTTC. This sequence encodes CASSFGSQETQYF. The variable domain in full, completed from reference TRBV7-9 and TRBJ2-5, reads DTGVSQNPRHKITKRGQNVTFRCDPISEHNRLYWYRQTLGQGPEFLTYFQNEAQLEKSRLLSDRFSAERPKGSFSTLEIQRTEQGDSAMYLCASSFGSQETQYFGPGTRLLVL.

The CDR3 protein is CSARPEETQYF. The CDR3 nucleotides read TGCAGTGCTAGACCCGAAGAGACCCAGTACTTC. The chain links TRBV20-1 to TRBJ2-5; the D is unclear. The CDR3 covers 11 residues. Trimming stripped 2 bases from V and 3 bases from J, with 4 bases between. Per germline, CDR1 DFQATT and CDR2 SNEGSKA (reference sequence).

The V and J genes are TRBV28 and TRBJ1-2, with a weak D call TRBD1 (5 bases). Germline V CDR1 and CDR2: MDHEN, SYDVKM. This CDR3 is built from 15 residues. V lost 2 bases, J lost 6 bases, and 16 bases lay in between. The CDR3 DNA reads TGTGCCAGCAGTTTAAATCGGGGGTATGGCGATGGCTACACCTTC. It specifies CASSLNRGYGDGYTF.